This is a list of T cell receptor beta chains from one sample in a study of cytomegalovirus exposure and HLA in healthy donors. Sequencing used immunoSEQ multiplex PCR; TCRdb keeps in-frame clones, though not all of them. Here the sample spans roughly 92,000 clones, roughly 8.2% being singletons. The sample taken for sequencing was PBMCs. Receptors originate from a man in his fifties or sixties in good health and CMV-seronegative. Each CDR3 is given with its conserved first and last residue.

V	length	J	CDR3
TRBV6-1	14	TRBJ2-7	CATSLLDKTYEQYF
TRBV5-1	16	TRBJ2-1	CASSLDPGASYNEQFF
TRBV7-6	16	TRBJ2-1	CASSLGSGGYYNEQFF
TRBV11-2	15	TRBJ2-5	CASSPRTGDRETQYF
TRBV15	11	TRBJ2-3	CATSAEDTQYF
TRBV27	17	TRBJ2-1	CASSLISGSRGHNEQFF
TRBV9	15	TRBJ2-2	CASIEWKGQGGELFF
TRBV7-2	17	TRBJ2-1	CASSFGSGRARYNEQFF
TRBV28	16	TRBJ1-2	CASSLASAGVNYGYTF
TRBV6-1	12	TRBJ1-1	CASPGDRTEAFF
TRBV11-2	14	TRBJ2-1	CASSLSGVYNEQFF
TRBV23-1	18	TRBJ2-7	CASSQTATYGTASWEQYF
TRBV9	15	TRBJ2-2	CASSVVSGAVGELFF
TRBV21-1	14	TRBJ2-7	CASRGQGRSYEQYF
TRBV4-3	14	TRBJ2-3	CASSPGQNTDTQYF
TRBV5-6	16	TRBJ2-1	CASSLFYLADYNEQFF
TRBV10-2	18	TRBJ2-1	CASSAQGSLGNSYNEQFF
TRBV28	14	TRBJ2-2	CASLSRASTGELFF
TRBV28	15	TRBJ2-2	CASSLGGRASGELFF
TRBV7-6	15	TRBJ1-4	CASSFGPTSGEKLFF
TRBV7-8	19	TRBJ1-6	CASSLEEYTGSSYNSPLHF
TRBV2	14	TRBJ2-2	CASTGTGVTGELFF
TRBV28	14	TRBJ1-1	CASSLRGRDTEAFF
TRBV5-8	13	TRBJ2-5	CASSSRYGETQYF
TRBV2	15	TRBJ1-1	CASSRTGGPNTEAFF
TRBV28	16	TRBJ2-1	CASRRSGTSSYNEQFF
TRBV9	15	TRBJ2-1	CASSKTALPNNEQFF